The clone carrying this T cell receptor beta chain showed up just a few times. The antigen remains unidentified. The ends lost 7 bases at V and 0 bases at J; junction bases unmatched: 9. The CDR3 spans 17 residues. Germline V lookup: CDR1 SNHLY, CDR2 FYNNEI. 60 Vbeta and 13 Jbeta primers were used in PCR. The assay was immunoSEQ multiplex PCR, and TCRdb's table has in-frame clones only and misses some. The sample includes about 200,000 clones, 70% to 85% of them seen just once. The data derive from a study of cytomegalovirus exposure and HLA in healthy donors. General observations from the study: The dataset shows that most TCR sequences were rare, while some public TCRs occurred in many donors. Per a later analysis, about 17,000 TCR beta sequences showed association with HLA alleles at 0.05 false discovery rate. Indistinguishability led to the exclusion of some V segments, TRBV6-2 and TRBV6-3 included.

The sequenced sample consisted of PBMCs. The J gene is TRBJ2-6, the V gene TRBV2; 7 nucleotides align to TRBD1. This TCR came from a man aged 45-65 years in good health and CMV-seronegative. The CDR3 protein is CASKSRDSHSGANVLTF. CDR3 DNA: TGTGCCAGCAAGAGCCGGGACAGTCACTCTGGGGCCAACGTCCTGACTTTC.